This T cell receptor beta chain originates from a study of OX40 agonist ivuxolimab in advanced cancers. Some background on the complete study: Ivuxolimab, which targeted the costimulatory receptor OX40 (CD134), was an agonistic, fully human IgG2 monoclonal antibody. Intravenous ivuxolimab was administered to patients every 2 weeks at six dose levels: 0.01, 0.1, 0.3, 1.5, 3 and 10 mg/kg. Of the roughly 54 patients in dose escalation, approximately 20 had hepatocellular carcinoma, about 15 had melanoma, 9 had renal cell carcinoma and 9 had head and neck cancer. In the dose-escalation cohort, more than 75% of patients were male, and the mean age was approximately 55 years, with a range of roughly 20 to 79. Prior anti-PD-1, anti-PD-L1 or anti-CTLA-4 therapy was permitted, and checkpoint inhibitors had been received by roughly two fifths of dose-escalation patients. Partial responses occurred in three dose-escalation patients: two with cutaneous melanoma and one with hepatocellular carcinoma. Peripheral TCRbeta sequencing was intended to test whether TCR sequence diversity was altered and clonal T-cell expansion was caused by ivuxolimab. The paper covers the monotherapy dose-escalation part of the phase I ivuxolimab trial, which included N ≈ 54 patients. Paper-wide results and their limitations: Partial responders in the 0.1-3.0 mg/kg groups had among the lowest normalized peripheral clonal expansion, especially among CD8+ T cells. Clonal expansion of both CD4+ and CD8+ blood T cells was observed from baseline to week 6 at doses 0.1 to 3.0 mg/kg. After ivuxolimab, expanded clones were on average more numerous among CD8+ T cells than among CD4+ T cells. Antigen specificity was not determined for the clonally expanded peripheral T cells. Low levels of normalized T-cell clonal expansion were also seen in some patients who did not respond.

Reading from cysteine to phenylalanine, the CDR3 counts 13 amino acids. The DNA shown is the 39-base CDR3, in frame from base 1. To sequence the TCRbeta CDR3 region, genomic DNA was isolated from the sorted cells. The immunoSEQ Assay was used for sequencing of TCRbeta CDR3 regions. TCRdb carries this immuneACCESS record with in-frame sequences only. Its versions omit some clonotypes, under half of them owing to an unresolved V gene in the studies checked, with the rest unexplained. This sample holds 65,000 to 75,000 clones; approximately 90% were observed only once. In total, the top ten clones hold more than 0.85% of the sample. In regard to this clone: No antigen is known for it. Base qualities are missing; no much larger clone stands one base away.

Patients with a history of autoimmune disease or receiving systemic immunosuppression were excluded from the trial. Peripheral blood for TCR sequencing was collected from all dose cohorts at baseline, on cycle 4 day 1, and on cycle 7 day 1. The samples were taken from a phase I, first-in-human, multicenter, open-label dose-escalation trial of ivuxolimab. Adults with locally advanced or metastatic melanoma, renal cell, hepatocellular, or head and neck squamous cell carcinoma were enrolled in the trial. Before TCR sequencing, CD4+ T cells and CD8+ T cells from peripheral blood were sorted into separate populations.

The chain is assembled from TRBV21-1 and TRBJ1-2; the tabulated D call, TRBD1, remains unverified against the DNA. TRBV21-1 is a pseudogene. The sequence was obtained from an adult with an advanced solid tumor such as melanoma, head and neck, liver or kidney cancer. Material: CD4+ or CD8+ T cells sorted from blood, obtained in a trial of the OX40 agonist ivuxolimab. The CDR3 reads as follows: CASSKGDSDGYTF. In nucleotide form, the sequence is TGTGCCAGCAGCAAAGGGGACAGCGATGGCTACACCTTC.